These 17 T cell receptor beta chains came from one sample sequenced in a study of T-cell reconstitution after alpha-beta-depleted transplantation in children. TCRbeta library construction was performed incorporating unique molecular identifiers. In TCRdb, the PCR reads were re-called with MiXCR into one record per CDR3 protein. The sample holds 450,000 to 600,000 distinct CDR3 sequences, 10% to 15% seen once. Material: PBMCs, mostly from graft donor cells, obtained 360 days after TCRalphabeta/CD19-depleted stem cell transplant. The receptors were sampled from a male patient younger than 18 who had a stem cell transplant for acute myeloid leukemia, so the T cells may come from the graft donor.

The chain joins TRBV28 to TRBJ2-1, with TRBD2 matching over 11 bases. The V and J ends lost 6 bases and 4 bases, in that order; junction bases with no gene match: 11. The CDR3 contains 17 residues. Per the germline V gene, CDR1 is MDHEN and CDR2 is SYDVKM. The CDR3, as DNA: TGTGCCAGCAGATTGCAAACCGGGACTAGCGGATACAATGAGCAGTTCTTC. Its protein is CASRLQTGTSGYNEQFF. The full variable domain, with the rest looked up from reference TRBV28 and TRBJ2-1, is DVKVTQSSRYLVKRTGEKVFLECVQDMDHENMFWYRQDPGLGLRLIYFSYDVKMKEKGDIPEGYSVSREKKERFSLILESASTNQTSMYLCASRLQTGTSGYNEQFFGPGTRLTVL.

The chain carries TRBV15 and TRBJ2-7; D is unclear. The CDR3 contains 15 residues. Germline loops: CDR1 LNHNV, CDR2 YYDKDF (reference sequence). V lost 0 bases, J lost 0 bases, and 9 bases lay in between. CDR3 loop: CATSREIPPSYEQYF. The CDR3 bases are TGTGCCACCAGCAGAGAGATTCCTCCCTCCTACGAGCAGTACTTC.

Ten or more counts support this clonotype. The chain links TRBV12-3 or TRBV12-4 to TRBJ2-7, with a weak D call TRBD1 (6 bases). The V and J ends lost 3 bases and 4 bases respectively, with 13 bases between them. The CDR3 consists of 14 residues. As DNA, the CDR3 is TGTGCCAGCAGTTTTACAGGGTTAGGGTACGAGCAGTACTTC. This sequence encodes CASSFTGLGYEQYF.

The table lists this clonotype with a few counts. V and J are TRBV3-1 and TRBJ1-1; possibly TRBD1 for D (5 bases). This CDR3 has 18 residues. V was trimmed by 0 bases and J by 0 bases, leaving 17 bases between them. Germline lookup yields CDR1 LGHDT and CDR2 YNNKEL (reference sequence). Here the CDR3 DNA reads TGTGCCAGCAGCCAAGAGGGATGGAGGGACGGTGTGAACACTGAAGCTTTCTTT. This codes for CASSQEGWRDGVNTEAFF.

The V and J genes are TRBV14 and TRBJ2-1, with 11 bases that match TRBD2. V lost 4 bases, J lost 8 bases, and 4 bases stayed unmatched. The germline V gene encodes CDR1 SGHDN and CDR2 FVKESK. The CDR3 is made up of 14 amino acids. In DNA form, the CDR3 reads TGTGCCAGCAGCCGCCTACTAGCGGGGGATGAGCAGTTCTTC. It specifies CASSRLLAGDEQFF.

In its sample, this clonotype was seen a few times. The chain joins TRBV27 to TRBJ2-7; D remains ambiguous. The V end lost 5 bases, the J end lost 3 bases, and 17 bases lay between the germline ends. CDR1 MNHEY and CDR2 SMNVEV come from the germline V gene (reference sequence). The CDR3 sequence is 15 residues long. CDR3 sequence reads: CASSPETGSYYEQYF. CDR3 in DNA: TGTGCCAGCAGTCCCGAAACCGGCAGCTACTACGAGCAGTACTTC.

J is TRBJ2-7 and V is TRBV27; no definite D call. With 3 bases removed from V and 6 bases from J, the gap between germline ends came to 9 bases. The germline CDR1 and CDR2 sequences are MNHEY and SMNVEV (reference sequence). CDR3 size: 12 residues. The CDR3 loop is CASSFTVGEQYF. CDR3 coding DNA: TGTGCCAGCAGTTTCACGGTTGGCGAGCAGTACTTC.

This clonotype was observed at least ten times. The chain links TRBV7-6 to TRBJ2-2; no clear D. Trimming cost V 1 base and J 0 bases, with 3 bases left between them. Per the germline V gene, CDR1 is SGHVS and CDR2 is FNYEAQ. CDR3 length: 14 amino acids. The CDR3 sequence: CASSLVSNTGELFF. CDR3 bases: TGTGCCAGCAGCTTAGTATCGAACACCGGGGAGCTGTTTTTT.

This clonotype turned up a few times. The chain joins TRBV30 to TRBJ2-5; 11 nucleotides align to TRBD2. The CDR3 loop spans 13 amino acids. Trimming at V came to 4 bases and at J to 3 bases, leaving 1 base not matched to a gene. Germline values: CDR1 GTSNPN, CDR2 SVGIG (reference sequence). This chain's CDR3 is CAWTTSGKETQYF. In DNA, the CDR3 is TGTGCCTGGACGACTAGCGGGAAAGAGACCCAGTACTTC.

This clonotype was observed at least ten times. This chain uses TRBV12-3 or TRBV12-4 with TRBJ1-1; D unclear. Trimming pared 10 bases from V and 4 bases from J, leaving 10 bases between. The CDR3 has 11 amino acids. CDR3 nucleotides: TGTGCCACCGTCTCAGGCACTGAAGCTTTCTTT. It specifies CATVSGTEAFF.

This clonotype was recorded many times. This CDR3 is CSVRGITDTQYF. The CDR3 bases are TGCAGTGTTAGGGGCATCACAGATACGCAGTATTTT. V gene TRBV20-1 combines with J gene TRBJ2-3, with D possibly being TRBD1 (5 bases). This CDR3 comprises 12 residues. Between the trimmed V and J ends, which lost 7 bases and 2 bases, there was a span of 10 bases. Germline V gene data show CDR1 as DFQATT and CDR2 as SNEGSKA (reference sequence).

V is TRBV3-1 and J is TRBJ2-7; 7 bases line up with TRBD2. The CDR3 consists of 17 residues. Losses at the gene ends were 3 bases for V and 0 bases for J; bases not matched to a gene: 11. Germline-derived CDR1 and CDR2 are LGHDT and YNNKEL (reference sequence). CDR3: CASSQYHLAVSSYEQYF. The CDR3 bases are TGTGCCAGCAGCCAGTACCATCTAGCGGTAAGCTCCTACGAGCAGTACTTC.

The rearrangement uses TRBV7-2 and TRBJ1-1; D call uncertain. CDR3 length: 12 amino acids. Germline CDR1 and CDR2: SGHTA and FQGNSA. Trimming cost V 5 bases and J 6 bases, with 10 bases left between them. This CDR3 reads CASSDRGSEAFF. The CDR3, as DNA: TGTGCCAGCAGCGACCGGGGTTCTGAAGCTTTCTTT.

The V call is TRBV18, the J call TRBJ2-7; perhaps TRBD2 as D (5 bases). Trimming cost V 3 bases and J 0 bases, with 9 bases left between them. The CDR3 spans 14 residues. The germline V gene encodes CDR1 KGHSH and CDR2 LQKENI. The CDR3 loop reads CASSPAGISYEQYF. CDR3 coding DNA: TGTGCCAGCTCACCTGCGGGTATCTCCTACGAGCAGTACTTC.

Many counts were recorded for this clonotype. The rearrangement links TRBV29-1 to TRBJ2-2; D is uncertain. The CDR3 covers 13 residues. Germline V gene lookup returns CDR1 SQVTM and CDR2 ANQGSEA. Trimming removed 4 bases from V and 2 bases from J, with 8 bases in between. The CDR3 reads CSVGGFNTGELFF. The CDR3, as DNA: TGCAGCGTTGGTGGCTTTAACACCGGGGAGCTGTTTTTT.

This clonotype occurred a few times. This chain joins TRBV20-1 and TRBJ1-4; tentative D call: TRBD1 (6 bases). The germline V gene has CDR1 DFQATT and CDR2 SNEGSKA (reference sequence). With 1 base removed from V and 7 bases from J, the gap between germline ends came to 13 bases. The CDR3 covers 14 residues. The CDR3, as DNA: TGCAGTGCTAGAGTTTCTGGGGGCCTTGAAAAACTGTTTTTT. Protein product: CSARVSGGLEKLFF.

Many counts were recorded for this clonotype. This chain uses TRBV7-9 with TRBJ2-1, with D uncertain. Germline loops: CDR1 SEHNR, CDR2 FQNEAQ (reference sequence). Trimming removed 1 base at V and 8 bases at J, with 6 bases between. CDR3 length: 12 amino acids. CDR3 sequence reads: CASSLVRHEQFF. CDR3 DNA: TGTGCCAGCAGCTTAGTGAGGCATGAGCAGTTCTTC.